The entry below gives a single T cell receptor (beta chain) sequence along with its context. Its target is unknown. This entry is derived from a study of T cell responses to AZD1222 COVID-19 vaccine. Study-level findings and limits: Samples come after the peak T cell response, not at day 14. Following two doses of AZD1222, Spike-specific TCR breadth and depth rose. The span of vaccine-associated CD4 TCRs extended across spike, with dominance at 160-218 and 743-854.

Assay used: immunoSEQ multiplex PCR; TCRdb lists only in-frame clones, some missing. In the table there are 180,000 or so clones, less than 95% of which are singletons. The sample here was peripheral blood, taken on day 0 of AZD1222 vaccination. The source is an adult in good health.

CDR3 residues: CASSFVVDQPQHF. The CDR3 nucleotides read TGTGCCAGCAGTTTTGTCGTCGATCAGCCCCAGCATTTT. The V call is TRBV12-3 or TRBV12-4, the J call TRBJ1-5; D is undetermined. This CDR3 is built from 13 residues. V was pared by 3 bases and J by 5 bases, with 8 bases between.